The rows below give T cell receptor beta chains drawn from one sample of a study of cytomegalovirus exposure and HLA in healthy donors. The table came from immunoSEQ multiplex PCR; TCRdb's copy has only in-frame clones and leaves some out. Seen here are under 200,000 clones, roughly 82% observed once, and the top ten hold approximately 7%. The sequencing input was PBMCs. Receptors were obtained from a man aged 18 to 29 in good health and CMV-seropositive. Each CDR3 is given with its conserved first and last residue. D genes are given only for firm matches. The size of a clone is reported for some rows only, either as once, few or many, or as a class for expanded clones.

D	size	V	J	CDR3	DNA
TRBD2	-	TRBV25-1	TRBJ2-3	CASSRTSGRVDTQYF	TGTGCCAGCTCGAGGACTAGCGGGAGGGTAGATACGCAGTATTTT
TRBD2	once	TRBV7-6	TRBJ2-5	CASSLLAGAVQTQYF	TGTGCCAGCAGCTTACTAGCGGGAGCCGTACAGACCCAGTACTTC
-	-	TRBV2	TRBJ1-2	CASSEVAGAGGVGYTF	TGTGCCAGCAGTGAAGTTGCGGGGGCGGGGGGAGTTGGCTACACCTTC
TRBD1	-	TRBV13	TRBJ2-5	CASSTRQGTFQETQYF	TGTGCCAGCAGCACCCGACAGGGGACGTTTCAAGAGACCCAGTACTTC
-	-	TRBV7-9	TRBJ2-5	CASSFLGGEETQYF	TGTGCCAGCAGCTTTCTTGGAGGCGAGGAGACCCAGTACTTC
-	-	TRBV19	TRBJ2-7	CASSFITKTGDSSYEQYF	TGTGCCAGTAGTTTTATTACCAAGACAGGCGATAGCTCCTACGAGCAGTACTTC
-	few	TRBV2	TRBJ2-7	CASSESGGEQYF	TGTGCCAGCAGTGAAAGCGGAGGCGAGCAGTACTTC
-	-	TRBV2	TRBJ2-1	CASPGRRGESNEQFF	TGTGCCAGCCCAGGCCGGAGGGGTGAGTCCAATGAGCAGTTCTTC
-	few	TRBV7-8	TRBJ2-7	CASSFSVEQYF	TGTGCCAGCAGCTTCTCGGTCGAGCAGTACTTC
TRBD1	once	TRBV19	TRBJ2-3	CASSISQGAPETDTQYF	TGTGCCAGTAGTATTAGCCAGGGGGCCCCTGAGACAGATACGCAGTATTTT
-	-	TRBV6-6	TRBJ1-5	CASSYSRGQPQHF	TGTGCCAGCAGTTACTCGAGAGGACAGCCCCAGCATTTT
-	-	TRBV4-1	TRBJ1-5	CASSQDERQENQPQHF	TGCGCCAGCAGCCAAGACGAGCGACAGGAAAATCAGCCCCAGCATTTT
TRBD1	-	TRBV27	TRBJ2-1	CASSLYRDRGYNEQFF	TGTGCCAGCAGTTTATATCGGGACAGGGGATACAATGAGCAGTTCTTC
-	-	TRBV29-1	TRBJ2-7	CSVAAASAYYEQYF	TGCAGCGTTGCGGCGGCTAGCGCCTACTACGAGCAGTACTTC
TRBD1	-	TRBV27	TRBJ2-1	CASSSPGQGPYNEQFF	TGTGCCAGCAGTTCCCCCGGACAGGGCCCCTACAATGAGCAGTTCTTC
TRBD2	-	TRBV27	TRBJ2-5	CASSSGLAGAETQYF	TGTGCCAGCAGTTCCGGACTAGCGGGAGCAGAGACCCAGTACTTC
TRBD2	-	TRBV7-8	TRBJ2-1	CASSVQGLASGSNEQFF	TGTGCCAGCAGCGTTCAGGGGTTGGCTAGCGGGAGTAATGAGCAGTTCTTC
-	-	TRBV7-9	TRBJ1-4	CASSPGAGTNEKLFF	TGTGCCAGCAGCCCCGGAGCCGGTACTAATGAAAAACTGTTTTTT
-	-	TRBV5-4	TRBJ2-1	CASSLASEQFF	TGTGCCAGCAGCTTGGCGAGTGAGCAGTTCTTC
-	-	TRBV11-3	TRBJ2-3	CASSPGQTSTDTQYF	TGTGCCAGCAGCCCGGGACAAACTAGCACAGATACGCAGTATTTT
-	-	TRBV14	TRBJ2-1	CASAELDNEQFF	TGTGCCAGCGCGGAACTAGACAATGAGCAGTTCTTC
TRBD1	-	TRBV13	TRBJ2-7	CASSPEGQGIYEQYF	TGTGCCAGCAGCCCAGAGGGACAGGGGATCTACGAGCAGTACTTC
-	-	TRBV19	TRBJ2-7	CASSPWRDSSYEQYF	TGTGCCAGTAGCCCCTGGCGCGACAGCTCCTACGAGCAGTACTTC
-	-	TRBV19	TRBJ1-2	CASSIGGAGYGYTF	TGTGCCAGTAGTATTGGGGGGGCCGGCTATGGCTACACCTTC
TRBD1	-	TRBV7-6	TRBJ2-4	CASSVGGQNIQYF	TGTGCCAGCAGCGTAGGGGGCCAAAACATTCAGTACTTC
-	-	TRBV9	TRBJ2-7	CASSPEVGAHEQYF	TGTGCCAGCAGCCCAGAAGTAGGGGCCCACGAGCAGTACTTC
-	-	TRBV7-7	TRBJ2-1	CASSPSGLGGYNEQFF	TGTGCCAGCAGCCCGAGCGGACTAGGGGGCTACAATGAGCAGTTCTTC
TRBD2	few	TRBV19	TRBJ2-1	CASSRGGGGGNEQFF	TGTGCCAGTAGTAGGGGGGGTGGTGGTGGCAATGAGCAGTTCTTC
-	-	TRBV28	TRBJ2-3	CASSLPPPGHFIF	TGTGCCAGCAGCCTACCCCCCCCGGGACATTTTATTTTT
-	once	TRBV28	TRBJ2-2	CASSLIRAPSGELFF	TGTGCCAGCAGTTTAATCCGCGCCCCAAGCGGGGAGCTGTTTTTT
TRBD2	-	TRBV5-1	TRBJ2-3	CASLASGRAVDTQYF	TGCGCCAGCCTCGCTAGCGGGAGGGCCGTGGATACGCAGTATTTT
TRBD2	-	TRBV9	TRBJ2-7	CASSVDGRAPYYEQYF	TGTGCCAGCAGCGTAGACGGGAGGGCCCCCTACTACGAGCAGTACTTC
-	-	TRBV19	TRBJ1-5	CASSVLPYSNQPQHF	TGTGCCAGTAGTGTCCTTCCCTATAGCAATCAGCCCCAGCATTTT
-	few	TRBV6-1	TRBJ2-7	CASSEAQVRSSYEQYF	TGTGCCAGCAGTGAGGCGCAGGTTCGAAGCTCCTACGAGCAGTACTTC
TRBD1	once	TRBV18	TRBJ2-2	CASSPSVQGANTGELFF	TGTGCCAGCTCACCATCCGTACAGGGGGCAAACACCGGGGAGCTGTTTTTT
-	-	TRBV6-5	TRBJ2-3	CASSGGRRTDTQYF	TGTGCCAGCAGTGGAGGGCGGCGCACAGATACGCAGTATTTT
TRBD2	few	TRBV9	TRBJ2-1	CASSPTSGSSYNEQFF	TGTGCCAGCAGCCCCACTAGCGGGTCTTCCTACAATGAGCAGTTCTTC
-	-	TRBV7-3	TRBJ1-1	CASSDQGSRAFF	TGTGCCAGCAGCGACCAAGGGAGTCGAGCTTTCTTT
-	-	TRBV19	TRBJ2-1	CASTLTGDYNEQFF	TGTGCCAGTACTTTAACGGGGGACTACAATGAGCAGTTCTTC
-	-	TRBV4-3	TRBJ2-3	CASSQFGGSTDTQYF	TGCGCCAGCAGCCAATTCGGCGGAAGCACAGATACGCAGTATTTT
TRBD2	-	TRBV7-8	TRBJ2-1	CASSLGLAVTYNEQFF	TGTGCCAGCAGCCTCGGACTAGCGGTGACCTACAATGAGCAGTTCTTC